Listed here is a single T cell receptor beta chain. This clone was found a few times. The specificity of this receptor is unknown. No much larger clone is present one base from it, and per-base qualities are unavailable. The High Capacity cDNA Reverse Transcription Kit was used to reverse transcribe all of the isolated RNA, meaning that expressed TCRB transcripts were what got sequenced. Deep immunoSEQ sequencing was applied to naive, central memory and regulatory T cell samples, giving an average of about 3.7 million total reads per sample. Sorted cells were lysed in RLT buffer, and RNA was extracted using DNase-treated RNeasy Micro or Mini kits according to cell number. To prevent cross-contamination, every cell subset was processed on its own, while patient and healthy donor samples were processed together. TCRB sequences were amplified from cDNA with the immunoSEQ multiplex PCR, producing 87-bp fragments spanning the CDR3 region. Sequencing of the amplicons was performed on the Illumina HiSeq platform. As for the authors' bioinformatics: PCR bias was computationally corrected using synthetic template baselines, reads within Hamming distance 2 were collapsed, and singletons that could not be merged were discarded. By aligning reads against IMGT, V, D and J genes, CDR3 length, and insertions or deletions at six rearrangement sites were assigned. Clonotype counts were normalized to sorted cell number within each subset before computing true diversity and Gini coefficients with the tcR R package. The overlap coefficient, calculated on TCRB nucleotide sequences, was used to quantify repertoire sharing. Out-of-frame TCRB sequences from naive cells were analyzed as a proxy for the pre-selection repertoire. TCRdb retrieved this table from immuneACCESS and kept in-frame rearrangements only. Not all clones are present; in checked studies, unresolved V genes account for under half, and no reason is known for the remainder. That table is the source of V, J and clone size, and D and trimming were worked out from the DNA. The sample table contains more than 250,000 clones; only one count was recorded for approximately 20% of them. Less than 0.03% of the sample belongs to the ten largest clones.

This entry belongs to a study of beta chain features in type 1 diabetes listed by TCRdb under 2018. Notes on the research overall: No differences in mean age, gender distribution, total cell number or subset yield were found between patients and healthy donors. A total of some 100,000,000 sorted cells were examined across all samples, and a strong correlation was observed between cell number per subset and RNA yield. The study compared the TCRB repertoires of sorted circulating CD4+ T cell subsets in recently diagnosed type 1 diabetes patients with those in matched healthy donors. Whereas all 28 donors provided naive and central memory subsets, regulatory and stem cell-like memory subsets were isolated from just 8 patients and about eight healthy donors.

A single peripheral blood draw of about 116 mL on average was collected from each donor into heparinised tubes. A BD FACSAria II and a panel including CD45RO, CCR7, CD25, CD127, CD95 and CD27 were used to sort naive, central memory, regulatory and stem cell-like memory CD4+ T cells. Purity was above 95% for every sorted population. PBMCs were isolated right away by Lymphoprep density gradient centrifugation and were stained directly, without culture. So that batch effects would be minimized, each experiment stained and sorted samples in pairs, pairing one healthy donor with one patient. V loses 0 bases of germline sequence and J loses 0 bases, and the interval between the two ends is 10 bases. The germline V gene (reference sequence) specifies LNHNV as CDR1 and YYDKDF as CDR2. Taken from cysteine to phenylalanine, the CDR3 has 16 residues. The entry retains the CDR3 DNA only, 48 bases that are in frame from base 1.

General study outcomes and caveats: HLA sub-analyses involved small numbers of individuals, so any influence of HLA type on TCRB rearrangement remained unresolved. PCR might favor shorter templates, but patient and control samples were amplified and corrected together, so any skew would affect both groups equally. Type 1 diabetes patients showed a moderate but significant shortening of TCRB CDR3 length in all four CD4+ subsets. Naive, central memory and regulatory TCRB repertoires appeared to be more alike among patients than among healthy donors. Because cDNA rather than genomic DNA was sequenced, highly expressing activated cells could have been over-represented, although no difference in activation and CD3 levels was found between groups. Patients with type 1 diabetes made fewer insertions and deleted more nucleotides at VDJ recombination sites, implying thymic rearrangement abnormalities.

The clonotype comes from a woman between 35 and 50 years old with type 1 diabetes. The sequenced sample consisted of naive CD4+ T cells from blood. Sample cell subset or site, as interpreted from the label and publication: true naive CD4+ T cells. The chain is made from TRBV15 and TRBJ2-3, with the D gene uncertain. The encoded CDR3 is CATSRDFGPSTDTQYF. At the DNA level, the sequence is TGTGCCACCAGCAGAGATTTCGGTCCTAGCACAGATACGCAGTATTTT.